This TCR beta chain is from a study of cytomegalovirus exposure and HLA in healthy donors. As for this clone: Its antigen is unknown.

Healthy bone marrow donors supplied every sample. The PCR was carried out with 60 Vbeta primers and 13 Jbeta primers. This table comes from immunoSEQ multiplex PCR, and its TCRdb copy is limited to in-frame clones, with some not included. The table records roughly 260,000 clones, approximately 85% of them present only once. Study-level results: Researchers catalogued approximately 170 TCR beta chains as cytomegalovirus-associated. Some segments of the V type, notably TRBV6-2 and TRBV6-3, were excluded as indistinguishable.

The CDR3 spans 18 residues. Germline V gives CDR1 GTSNPN, CDR2 SVGIG (reference sequence). V lost 0 bases to trimming and J lost 2 bases; unmatched junction nucleotides: 10. Sample: PBMCs. The source is a woman in her thirties or forties in good health and CMV-seropositive. This chain joins TRBV30 and TRBJ2-4; 10 nucleotides match TRBD1. CDR3 sequence reads: CAWSVSFGTGASKNIQYF. CDR3 in DNA: TGTGCCTGGAGTGTCTCATTCGGGACAGGGGCCTCCAAAAACATTCAGTACTTC.